One and the same sample provided the 15 T cell receptor beta chains below, sequenced in a study of cytomegalovirus exposure and HLA in healthy donors. PCR employed 60 Vbeta and 13 Jbeta primers. Some clones are missing from TCRdb's copy, which holds only in-frame ones; the method was immunoSEQ multiplex PCR. The table shows around 170,000 clones, with roughly 80% occurring only once. Sequenced input: PBMCs. Receptor source: a woman aged 45-65 years in good health and CMV-seropositive.

This clone was recorded a few times. The V gene is TRBV5-1, the J gene TRBJ2-7; D unclear. Germline V gives CDR1 SGHRS, CDR2 YFSETQ. Deletions cut 0 bases from V and 5 bases from J, with 9 bases between. The CDR3 is 13 residues long. The CDR3 region has the DNA TGCGCCAGCAGCTTGGGTAGCTTCAACGAGCAGTACTTC. Protein: CASSLGSFNEQYF.

This clone was found a few times. This rearrangement joins TRBV4-1 to TRBJ1-1, with 12 bases aligning to TRBD1. Germline V CDR1 and CDR2: MGHRA, YSYEKL. The trim removed 1 base at V and 7 bases at J, leaving 4 bases unmatched. The CDR3 has 15 residues. The CDR3 DNA is TGCGCCAGCAGCCAAGGGGGACAGGGGGCGAATGAAGCTTTCTTT. Encoded protein: CASSQGGQGANEAFF.

The genes are TRBV5-6 and TRBJ2-5, with D possibly being TRBD2 (6 bases). With 4 bases removed from V and 5 bases from J, the gap between germline ends came to 21 bases. Per germline, CDR1 SGHDT and CDR2 YYEEEE. There are 16 residues in the CDR3. CDR3 nucleotide sequence: TGTGCCAGCAGCCCCGATCGTGGGGGGAAGGGGGAGACCCAGTACTTC. Protein product: CASSPDRGGKGETQYF.

This clone was detected once. The chain recombines TRBV6-1 with TRBJ1-1; D may be TRBD1 (6 bases). V gave up 3 bases and J gave up 2 bases, with 13 bases separating them. Per the germline V gene, CDR1 is MNHNS and CDR2 is SASEGT. The CDR3 length is 15 residues. CDR3 in amino acids: CASSDPPGQNTEAFF. The DNA of the CDR3 is TGTGCCAGCAGTGATCCACCGGGACAAAACACTGAAGCTTTCTTT.

CDR3 loop: CASSLQGVAEAFF. The CDR3 DNA is TGTGCCAGCAGCTTACAGGGGGTGGCTGAAGCTTTCTTT. The V call is TRBV7-9, the J call TRBJ1-1, with 7 bases fitting TRBD1. The CDR3 runs to 13 residues. The germline gives CDR1 SEHNR, CDR2 FQNEAQ (reference sequence). Trimming removed 2 bases from V and 6 bases from J; junction bases left unmatched: 3. Full variable domain (remainder filled in from reference TRBV7-9 and TRBJ1-1): DTGVSQNPRHKITKRGQNVTFRCDPISEHNRLYWYRQTLGQGPEFLTYFQNEAQLEKSRLLSDRFSAERPKGSFSTLEIQRTEQGDSAMYLCASSLQGVAEAFFGQGTRLTVV.

The chain links TRBV9 to TRBJ2-7; 9 bases match TRBD1. J gave up 2 bases and V 4 bases, and 4 bases lay outside the gene matches. Germline V gives CDR1 SGDLS, CDR2 YYNGEE. This CDR3 has 14 amino acids. CDR3 nucleotide sequence: TGTGCCAGCAGCCCCCGGGACAGGGCCTACGAGCAGTACTTC. Residues: CASSPRDRAYEQYF.

The J gene is TRBJ1-3, the V gene TRBV10-3, with D tentatively TRBD1 (5 bases). The CDR3 loop spans 16 amino acids. Deletions cut 6 bases from V and 0 bases from J, with 15 bases between. Germline V gene data show CDR1 as ENHRY and CDR2 as SYGVKD. CDR3: CAIRDGGRSSGNTIYF. The DNA of the CDR3 is TGTGCCATCAGGGACGGGGGACGAAGCTCTGGAAACACCATATATTTT.

This chain joins TRBV18 and TRBJ2-1; D is unresolved. V was clipped by 0 bases and J by 2 bases, with 8 bases between them. There are 15 residues in the CDR3. Germline-derived CDR1 and CDR2 are KGHSH and LQKENI. As DNA, the CDR3 is TGTGCCAGCTCACCACCGGGCAGAACCTACAATGAGCAGTTCTTC. Translated, it gives CASSPPGRTYNEQFF. Supplemented by reference TRBV18 and TRBJ2-1, the full variable domain reads NAGVMQNPRHLVRRRGQEARLRCSPMKGHSHVYWYRQLPEEGLKFMVYLQKENIIDESGMPKERFSAEFPKEGPSILRIQQVVRGDSAAYFCASSPPGRTYNEQFFGPGTRLTVL.

This clone was seen a few times. The chain links TRBV4-3 to TRBJ1-5; possible D gene TRBD1, 5 bases. Trimming cost V 3 bases and J 3 bases, with 9 bases left between them. The CDR3 sequence is 14 residues long. CDR1 and CDR2 (germline): LGHNA, YSLEER. The CDR3 DNA follows: TGCGCCAGCAGCCAGGGACTGGACAATCAGCCCCAGCATTTT. Translation gives CASSQGLDNQPQHF.

V is TRBV18 and J is TRBJ1-2; D gene uncertain. The CDR3 has 15 residues. Germline CDR1 and CDR2: KGHSH and LQKENI. Trimming pared 3 bases from V and 4 bases from J, leaving 15 bases between. CDR3 loop: CASSPTGGVPYGYTF. The CDR3 bases are TGTGCCAGCTCACCGACGGGCGGGGTCCCCTATGGCTACACCTTC.

The chain is built from TRBV7-2 and TRBJ2-1, with TRBD1 matching over 9 bases. Trimming cost V 5 bases and J 15 bases; bases outside gene matches: 14. Germline-derived CDR1 and CDR2 are SGHTA and FQGNSA. This CDR3 region has 14 residues. In DNA, the CDR3 is TGTGCCAGCAGCAAAGACCGGGACAGGGCCGAACGGTTCTTC. Its protein is CASSKDRDRAERFF.

The CDR3 here is CASSTGIEGVTEAFF. As DNA, the CDR3 is TGCGCCAGCAGCACCGGGATCGAGGGAGTCACTGAAGCTTTCTTT. The chain uses TRBV5-1 and TRBJ1-1; D call uncertain. The CDR3 spans 15 residues. Germline loops: CDR1 SGHRS, CDR2 YFSETQ. V lost 4 bases and J lost 4, with 17 bases in between. Full variable domain (remainder filled in from reference TRBV5-1 and TRBJ1-1): KAGVTQTPRYLIKTRGQQVTLSCSPISGHRSVSWYQQTPGQGLQFLFEYFSETQRNKGNFPGRFSGRQFSNSRSEMNVSTLELGDSALYLCASSTGIEGVTEAFFGQGTRLTVV.

This clone was seen only a few times. The chain is built from TRBV10-3 and TRBJ2-7; 9 bases map to TRBD1. Looked up from germline, CDR1 is ENHRY and CDR2 is SYGVKD. The CDR3 extends over 12 amino acids. J gave up 7 bases and V 5 bases, and 3 bases lay outside the gene matches. The DNA for the CDR3 is TGTGCCATCAGTCCCGGACAGGGGGAGCAGTACTTC. This gives the protein CAISPGQGEQYF.

This chain links TRBV28 with TRBJ1-2, with TRBD1 as a possible D gene (6 bases). V lost 4 bases to trimming and J lost 8 bases, with 11 bases between them. Germline-derived CDR1 and CDR2 are MDHEN and SYDVKM. This CDR3 region has 12 residues. CDR3 DNA sequence: TGTGCCAGCAGTTCGATCAGGGGCGGCTACACCTTC. Its protein product is CASSSIRGGYTF.

This chain uses TRBV19 with TRBJ2-1; 7 bases map to TRBD1. The CDR3 loop spans 17 amino acids. Germline V lookup: CDR1 LNHDA, CDR2 SQIVND (reference sequence). Unmatched junction bases numbered 8, after V lost 3 bases and J lost 0 bases. This CDR3 reads CASSIGQVLSSYNEQFF. CDR3 in DNA: TGTGCCAGTAGTATCGGACAGGTCCTAAGCTCCTACAATGAGCAGTTCTTC.